These 28 T cell receptor beta chains came from one sample sequenced in a study of T cells after yellow fever vaccination. TCRdb recomputed calls from the 5' RACE reads with MiXCR, one row per CDR3 protein. The repertoire holds approximately 300,000 distinct CDR3 sequences, with approximately 12% as singletons. The source was CD4+ T cells sorted from PBMCs, collected 45 days after the yellow fever booster vaccination. All receptors derive from a man between 18 and 35 years old who received the YFV17D yellow fever vaccine.

A few counts support this clonotype. The chain combines TRBV6-5 with TRBJ2-1, with D unclear. The CDR3 consists of 15 residues. V was cut by 0 bases and J by 1 base, with 7 bases left in between. The V gene's germline CDR1 is MNHEY and CDR2 SVGAGI. CDR3 sequence reads: CASSYSSPSYNEQFF. CDR3 in DNA: TGTGCCAGCAGTTACTCGAGTCCGTCCTACAATGAGCAGTTCTTC.

This clonotype was counted a few times. CDR3 loop: CASSLDGGGRGAEAFF. DNA for the CDR3: TGTGCCAGCAGCTTGGATGGCGGGGGTCGTGGAGCTGAAGCTTTCTTT. The chain is built from TRBV5-4 and TRBJ1-1; tentatively, D is TRBD1 (5 bases). Trimming shortened V by 0 bases and J by 6 bases, and 18 bases separated the two germline ends. CDR1 and CDR2 (germline): SGHNT, YYREEE (reference sequence). This CDR3 has 16 amino acids. The full variable domain, with the rest looked up from reference TRBV5-4 and TRBJ1-1, is ETGVTQSPTHLIKTRGQQVTLRCSSQSGHNTVSWYQQALGQGPQFIFQYYREEENGRGNFPPRFSGLQFPNYSSELNVNALELDDSALYLCASSLDGGGRGAEAFFGQGTRLTVV.

The V gene is TRBV7-9, the J gene TRBJ2-7, with D perhaps matching TRBD1 (5 bases). This CDR3 is 13 amino acids long. From germline, CDR1 is SEHNR and CDR2 FQNEAQ (reference sequence). The ends were cut back, 7 bases at V and 6 bases at J, with 16 bases in the middle. The CDR3 DNA is TGTGCCAGCACCACCAACTTGGACATCGAGCAGTACTTC. It is translated as CASTTNLDIEQYF. Based on the CDR3 plus reference TRBV7-9 and TRBJ2-7, the full variable domain is DTGVSQNPRHKITKRGQNVTFRCDPISEHNRLYWYRQTLGQGPEFLTYFQNEAQLEKSRLLSDRFSAERPKGSFSTLEIQRTEQGDSAMYLCASTTNLDIEQYFGPGTRLTVT.

V is TRBV29-1 and J is TRBJ1-2; 9 bases map to TRBD1. Germline V CDR1 and CDR2: SQVTM, ANQGSEA. Trimming at V came to 2 bases and at J to 0 bases, leaving 1 base not matched to a gene. The CDR3 sequence is 14 residues long. CDR3 coding DNA: TGCAGCGTTGAAAGGACAGGGGCTAACTATGGCTACACCTTC. Its protein product is CSVERTGANYGYTF.

This clonotype was counted ten times or more. The rearrangement uses TRBV20-1 and TRBJ2-2, with D perhaps matching TRBD1 or TRBD2 (6 bases each). The germline V gene has CDR1 DFQATT and CDR2 SNEGSKA (reference sequence). The CDR3 is 14 residues long. Trimming removed 2 bases from V and 6 bases from J, with 13 bases in between. CDR3 sequence: CSARPGAVAGELFF. The CDR3 DNA sequence: TGCAGTGCTAGACCGGGGGCCGTTGCCGGGGAGCTGTTTTTT.

This clonotype was seen ten or more times. This rearrangement joins TRBV29-1 to TRBJ2-5, with D unresolved. The CDR3 is 14 amino acids. CDR1 is SQVTM and CDR2 is ANQGSEA in the germline V gene. Trimming removed 8 bases from V and 2 bases from J, with 18 bases in between. CDR3 loop: CSSRLTPRQETQYF. CDR3 sequence (DNA): TGCAGCTCCCGTCTGACACCCAGACAAGAGACCCAGTACTTC.

The chain joins TRBV5-1 to TRBJ2-7, with a possible D match to TRBD1 (5 bases). CDR3 length: 15 residues. Trimming cost V 0 bases and J 3 bases, with 13 bases left between them. From germline, CDR1 is SGHRS and CDR2 YFSETQ. The CDR3 sequence is CASSLGGLGDYEQYF. In DNA, the CDR3 is TGCGCCAGCAGCTTGGGGGGCCTCGGAGACTACGAGCAGTACTTC.

The chain employs TRBV5-1 and TRBJ1-1; D remains ambiguous. The CDR3 covers 14 residues. V was pared by 2 bases and J by 4 bases, with 12 bases between. CDR1 is SGHRS, CDR2 YFSETQ, per germline. For the CDR3, the DNA is TGCGCCAGCAGCTTTGGATTGGCCGCCACTGAAGCTTTCTTT. Its protein is CASSFGLAATEAFF.

This clonotype was seen more than once but under ten times. V is TRBV5-5 and J is TRBJ1-5; weak D call: TRBD1 (6 bases). Trimming took 1 base from V and 5 from J, leaving 7 bases between them. This CDR3 has 13 amino acids. Germline V gives CDR1 SGHKS, CDR2 YYEKEE (reference sequence). The CDR3 is CASSLTGHQPQHF. Here the CDR3 DNA reads TGTGCCAGCAGCTTGACAGGGCATCAGCCCCAGCATTTT. The full variable domain, with the rest looked up from reference TRBV5-5 and TRBJ1-5, is DAGVTQSPTHLIKTRGQQVTLRCSPISGHKSVSWYQQVLGQGPQFIFQYYEKEERGRGNFPDRFSARQFPNYSSELNVNALLLGDSALYLCASSLTGHQPQHFGDGTRLSIL.

The CDR3 spells CASSYSIGAGAHGYTF. DNA of the CDR3: TGTGCCAGCAGTTACTCGATTGGGGCAGGAGCACATGGCTACACCTTC. This sequence joins TRBV6-5 and TRBJ1-2; D is possibly TRBD1 (5 bases). CDR1 is MNHEY, CDR2 SVGAGI, per germline. This CDR3 has 16 residues. V dropped 0 bases and J dropped 6 bases, with 17 bases sitting between them.

This clonotype occurred many times. The rearrangement links TRBV5-1 to TRBJ2-7; the D gene is possibly TRBD1 (5 bases). Germline V gene sequence: CDR1 SGHRS, CDR2 YFSETQ. V was trimmed by 0 bases and J by 0 bases, leaving 7 bases between them. There are 14 residues in the CDR3. CDR3 loop: CASSLDRHSYEQYF. CDR3 in DNA: TGCGCCAGCAGCTTGGACAGGCACTCCTACGAGCAGTACTTC.

This clonotype was seen many times. The genes are TRBV20-1 and TRBJ1-2; D uncertain. The CDR3 is made up of 11 amino acids. CDR1 and CDR2 (germline): DFQATT, SNEGSKA (reference sequence). Deletions cut 5 bases from V and 1 base from J, with 5 bases between. CDR3 sequence reads: CSAPDNYGYTF. CDR3 in DNA: TGCAGTGCTCCAGATAACTATGGCTACACCTTC.

The chain uses TRBV20-1 and TRBJ1-4; D is uncertain. V was clipped by 3 bases and J by 7 bases, with 12 bases between them. This CDR3 is built from 13 residues. Germline V gene data show CDR1 as DFQATT and CDR2 as SNEGSKA (reference sequence). For the CDR3, the DNA is TGCAGTGCTAGTGACGGGAGAGGTGAAAAACTGTTTTTT. This codes for CSASDGRGEKLFF.

This chain joins TRBV7-7 and TRBJ2-1; D not certain. From germline, CDR1 is SSHAT and CDR2 FNYEAQ (reference sequence). The CDR3 sequence is 13 residues long. V dropped 1 base and J dropped 2 bases, with 3 bases sitting between them. The CDR3 nucleotides read TGTGCCAGCAGCTTAGATCCCTACAATGAGCAGTTCTTC. The encoded protein is CASSLDPYNEQFF.

This clonotype was observed a handful of times. The chain employs TRBV3-1 and TRBJ2-1, with 9 bases matching TRBD2. The CDR3 has 16 amino acids. The trim removed 3 bases at V and 15 bases at J, leaving 18 bases unmatched. Germline lookup yields CDR1 LGHDT and CDR2 YNNKEL (reference sequence). The CDR3 DNA sequence: TGTGCCAGCAGCCAGGATGGACTAGCGAATCCCCATGTGTGGTTCTTC. Translation: CASSQDGLANPHVWFF.

This clonotype was recorded at least ten times. This chain uses TRBV7-2 with TRBJ2-7, with D possibly being TRBD1 (7 bases). The germline V gene has CDR1 SGHTA and CDR2 FQGNSA. Between the trimmed V and J ends, which lost 5 bases and 3 bases, there was a span of 20 bases. This CDR3 has 16 residues. CDR3 sequence: CASSIYAGQWDYEQYF. DNA for the CDR3: TGTGCCAGCAGCATCTATGCGGGACAGTGGGACTACGAGCAGTACTTC.

The chain employs TRBV19 and TRBJ2-3; TRBD2 matches 11 bases. The V segment lost 2 bases and the J segment 4 bases; nucleotides outside the gene matches: 2. The CDR3 sequence is 15 residues long. CDR1 is LNHDA, CDR2 SQIVND, per germline (reference sequence). In nucleotides, the CDR3 is TGTGCCAGTAGTATAACTAGCGGGGGTCCAGATACGCAGTATTTT. Translated: CASSITSGGPDTQYF.

This clonotype was counted only a few times. The chain employs TRBV6-5 and TRBJ2-1; TRBD2 matches at 10 bases. The trim removed 4 bases at V and 11 bases at J, leaving 11 bases unmatched. CDR3 size: 15 residues. Germline values: CDR1 MNHEY, CDR2 SVGAGI. Here the CDR3 reads CASSFAGTSATQQFF. The DNA of the CDR3 is TGTGCCAGCAGTTTCGCCGGGACTAGCGCTACGCAGCAGTTCTTC.

This sequence joins TRBV5-1 and TRBJ2-5; possible D gene TRBD1, 6 bases. The V gene's germline CDR1 is SGHRS and CDR2 YFSETQ. The CDR3 runs to 16 residues. V was pared by 6 bases and J by 4 bases, with 22 bases between. The CDR3 here is CASTEGQGYYLETQYF. CDR3 sequence (DNA): TGCGCCAGCACCGAAGGTCAGGGGTATTACCTAGAGACCCAGTACTTC. Based on the CDR3 plus reference TRBV5-1 and TRBJ2-5, the full variable domain is KAGVTQTPRYLIKTRGQQVTLSCSPISGHRSVSWYQQTPGQGLQFLFEYFSETQRNKGNFPGRFSGRQFSNSRSEMNVSTLELGDSALYLCASTEGQGYYLETQYFGPGTRLLVL.

This clonotype was seen at least ten times. The chain recombines TRBV27 with TRBJ1-1; tentatively, D is TRBD1 (6 bases). V gave up 6 bases and J gave up 1 base, with 24 bases separating them. CDR3 length equals 18 residues. Germline V lookup: CDR1 MNHEY, CDR2 SMNVEV (reference sequence). CDR3 coding DNA: TGTGCCAGCAGATCTTCACGCTGGAGCAGGGGAGGGAACACTGAAGCTTTCTTT. Amino acids: CASRSSRWSRGGNTEAFF.

J is TRBJ2-2 and V is TRBV7-2; D remains ambiguous. Germline-derived CDR1 and CDR2 are SGHTA and FQGNSA. V shed 1 base and J shed 4 bases, with 10 bases lying between them. The CDR3 covers 15 residues. The CDR3 protein is CASSLEWGRTGELFF. DNA of the CDR3: TGTGCCAGCAGCTTAGAATGGGGTCGCACCGGGGAGCTGTTTTTT.

The sample holds a few counts of this clonotype. This sequence joins TRBV4-2 and TRBJ2-1, with D hard to call. V gave up 4 bases and J gave up 7 bases, with 11 bases separating them. There are 13 residues in the CDR3. Looked up from germline, CDR1 is LGHNA and CDR2 is YNFKEQ. CDR3 residues: CASSPPGRNEQFF. The CDR3 nucleotides read TGTGCCAGCAGCCCCCCGGGCAGAAATGAGCAGTTCTTC.

This clonotype was found a few times. Germline is not matched at one junction end, which may reflect a read error. The chain employs TRBV6-1 and TRBJ1-2; D ambiguous. CDR1 and CDR2 (germline): MNHNS, SASEGT. CDR3 length: 12 amino acids. CDR3 sequence reads: CASSENSYRYTF. The CDR3 DNA follows: TGTGCCAGCAGTGAAAACAGCTATCGCTACACCTTC.

This clonotype was seen a handful of times. The CDR3 is CASSPGTVTGNTIYF. CDR3 DNA: TGTGCCAGCAGCCCCGGGACAGTTACCGGAAACACCATATATTTT. This rearrangement joins TRBV7-2 to TRBJ1-3; 7 bases are shared with TRBD1. V was pared by 5 bases and J by 4 bases, with 8 bases of the junction left unmatched. Looked up from germline, CDR1 is SGHTA and CDR2 is FQGNSA. The CDR3 runs 15 residues.

At least ten counts were recorded for this clonotype. This chain uses TRBV2 with TRBJ1-5; 8 positions agree with TRBD1. The germline V gene has CDR1 SNHLY and CDR2 FYNNEI. CDR3 length equals 15 residues. V was pared by 2 bases and J by 11 bases, with 11 bases of the junction left unmatched. The CDR3 coding sequence is TGTGCCAGCAGTGAATGGGAGACAGGGGCCTCTACCCAGCATTTT. Amino acid sequence: CASSEWETGASTQHF. Looking up the rest from reference TRBV2 and TRBJ1-5 gives the full variable domain: EPEVTQTPSHQVTQMGQEVILRCVPISNHLYFYWYRQILGQKVEFLVSFYNNEISEKSEIFDDQFSVERPDGSNFTLKIRSTKLEDSAMYFCASSEWETGASTQHFGDGTRLSIL.

Only a few counts were recorded for this clonotype. The J gene is TRBJ1-3, the V gene TRBV7-2, with D possibly matching TRBD1 (5 bases). CDR3 size: 15 residues. The germline V gene has CDR1 SGHTA and CDR2 FQGNSA. Deletions cut 5 bases from V and 0 bases from J, with 11 bases between. This CDR3 is CASSPQVHSGNTIYF. The CDR3 nucleotides are TGTGCCAGCAGCCCACAGGTACACTCTGGAAACACCATATATTTT.

This clonotype was counted many times. V usage is TRBV4-3 and J usage is TRBJ1-4, with D unresolved. The CDR3 consists of 14 residues. V was shortened by 0 bases and J by 0 bases, with 2 bases between the two germline ends. Germline CDR1 is LGHNA and CDR2 is YSLEER. CDR3 in DNA: TGCGCCAGCAGCCAAGACACAACTAATGAAAAACTGTTTTTT. Encoded protein: CASSQDTTNEKLFF.

In its sample, this clonotype was seen a few times. This rearrangement joins TRBV4-3 to TRBJ1-1; 8 positions agree with TRBD1. The CDR3 is made up of 15 amino acids. The junction had 5 bases not matched to a gene; V was cut back by 4 bases and J by 1 base. Per the germline V gene, CDR1 is LGHNA and CDR2 is YSLEER. The CDR3 is CASSRTGRGNTEAFF. In nucleotides, the CDR3 is TGCGCCAGCAGCCGGACAGGGCGGGGGAACACTGAAGCTTTCTTT.